This T cell receptor beta chain was identified in a study of identical twins. Each CDR3 protein gets one entry after TCRdb re-called the 5' RACE reads with MiXCR. The profile shows about 340,000 distinct CDR3 sequences, about 10% of them singletons. Broader study findings: High-abundance cord blood beta clonotypes had fewer insertions; memory repertoires showed none.

This clonotype appeared many times. Its target is unknown. Sequencing used naive T cells sorted from blood. The sequence was collected from a woman aged 45-60 years in good health.

The DNA of the CDR3 is TGCGCCAGCAGCATACTAGCGGGAGGGCCTGCAGATACGCAGTATTTT. It codes for CASSILAGGPADTQYF. The chain uses TRBV5-1 and TRBJ2-3, with 13 bases identical to TRBD2. Germline V lookup: CDR1 SGHRS, CDR2 YFSETQ. Losses at the gene ends were 4 bases for V and 4 bases for J; bases not matched to a gene: 6. CDR3 length: 16 residues.